One sample yielded the 10 T cell receptor beta chains listed below, sequenced in a study of T cell repertoires in cytomegalovirus infection. TCRdb analysed the reads with MiXCR anew, one entry per CDR3 protein. In the table there are 310,000 or so distinct CDR3 sequences, just under 25% of which are singletons. Their antigen targets remain unknown. This specimen was cultured PBMCs, taken from culture after CMV antigen stimulation. The receptors derive from a human donor in good health (CMV status not recorded). Some clones in this sample may be carry-over from other donors' samples.

This clonotype was seen only a few times. This chain uses TRBV20-1 with TRBJ1-1, with D hard to call. Germline V CDR1 and CDR2: DFQATT, SNEGSKA (reference sequence). This CDR3 region has 12 residues. V was trimmed by 3 bases and J by 4 bases, leaving 9 bases between them. The CDR3 here is CSASNQVTEAFF. The DNA of the CDR3 is TGCAGTGCTAGTAACCAGGTCACTGAAGCTTTCTTT.

This clonotype was detected many times. The CDR3 spells CASSSLGGNTEAFF. CDR3 DNA sequence: TGTGCCAGCAGTTCTCTCGGCGGGAACACTGAAGCTTTCTTT. The J gene is TRBJ1-1, the V gene TRBV6-1; D uncertain. CDR1 and CDR2 from the germline V gene are MNHNS and SASEGT. V was trimmed by 5 bases and J by 1 base, leaving 11 bases between them. The CDR3 runs 14 residues.

This clonotype was detected only a few times. The genes are TRBV5-4 and TRBJ2-7; TRBD2 matches 9 bases. Germline CDR1 SGHNT, CDR2 YYREEE (reference sequence). V dropped 3 bases and J dropped 3; count of bases not matched to a gene: 7. This CDR3 has 15 residues. CDR3 nucleotide sequence: TGTGCCAGCAGCTCGACCGGGACTAGCAACTACGAGCAGTACTTC. Protein: CASSSTGTSNYEQYF.

This clonotype was counted at least ten times. J is TRBJ1-5 and V is TRBV19; 8 bases are shared with TRBD1. This CDR3 has 15 amino acids. CDR1 and CDR2 (germline): LNHDA, SQIVND (reference sequence). The trim removed 6 bases at V and 2 bases at J, leaving 6 bases unmatched. CDR3 amino acids: CASRTTGAGNQPQHF. The CDR3 nucleotides read TGTGCCAGTAGGACGACAGGGGCCGGCAATCAGCCCCAGCATTTT.

With respect to this clonotype: A read error may explain this, as a much larger clone is one base away. The DNA of the CDR3 is TGTGCCAGCAGCTTATTCCAGGGGCCGACTGAAGCTCTCTTT. Its protein is CASSLFQGPTEALF. The chain carries TRBV7-2 and TRBJ1-1, with D possibly TRBD1 on 6 matching bases. Germline loops: CDR1 SGHTA, CDR2 FQGNSA. This CDR3 contains 14 residues.

The table lists this clonotype with a few counts. V usage is TRBV19 and J usage is TRBJ1-1, with 7 nucleotides matching TRBD1. Germline V lookup: CDR1 LNHDA, CDR2 SQIVND (reference sequence). This CDR3 contains 16 residues. With 4 bases clipped from V and 0 bases from J, the junction kept 8 bases outside the gene matches. The CDR3 loop reads CASSTRTGSMNTEAFF. CDR3 bases: TGTGCCAGTAGTACAAGGACAGGATCCATGAACACTGAAGCTTTCTTT.

The V call is TRBV9, the J call TRBJ2-3; no reliable D call. Per germline, CDR1 SGDLS and CDR2 YYNGEE. The ends were cut back, 7 bases at V and 10 bases at J, with 16 bases in the middle. CDR3 size: 12 residues. CDR3 sequence reads: CASSDARDSQYF. The CDR3 bases are TGTGCCAGCTCGGATGCCCGCGACTCGCAGTATTTT.

In this sample, this clonotype turned up a few times. The rearrangement joins TRBV30 to TRBJ1-5; tentative D call: TRBD1 (5 bases). Between the trimmed V and J ends, which lost 5 bases and 3 bases, there was a span of 11 bases. The CDR3 extends over 13 amino acids. From germline, CDR1 is GTSNPN and CDR2 SVGIG (reference sequence). DNA of the CDR3: TGTGCCTGGTCGGTGACAGACAATCAGCCCCAGCATTTT. This translates into CAWSVTDNQPQHF.

The V gene is TRBV5-6, the J gene TRBJ1-1; D remains ambiguous. Trimming took off 4 bases at V and 8 bases at J, with 9 bases between the two ends. CDR1 is SGHDT and CDR2 is YYEEEE in the germline V gene. CDR3 size: 11 residues. The CDR3 sequence: CASSTALEAFF. CDR3 in DNA: TGTGCCAGCAGCACAGCCCTGGAAGCTTTCTTT.

This clonotype was recorded many times. The chain joins TRBV7-2 to TRBJ2-3, with D possibly TRBD2 on 7 matching bases. Germline V lookup: CDR1 SGHTA, CDR2 FQGNSA. V lost 5 bases and J lost 7, with 22 bases in between. The CDR3 consists of 16 residues. The CDR3 spells CASSPPGLSDRHTQYF. The CDR3 region has the DNA TGTGCCAGCAGCCCTCCGGGACTATCCGACAGGCATACGCAGTATTTT.